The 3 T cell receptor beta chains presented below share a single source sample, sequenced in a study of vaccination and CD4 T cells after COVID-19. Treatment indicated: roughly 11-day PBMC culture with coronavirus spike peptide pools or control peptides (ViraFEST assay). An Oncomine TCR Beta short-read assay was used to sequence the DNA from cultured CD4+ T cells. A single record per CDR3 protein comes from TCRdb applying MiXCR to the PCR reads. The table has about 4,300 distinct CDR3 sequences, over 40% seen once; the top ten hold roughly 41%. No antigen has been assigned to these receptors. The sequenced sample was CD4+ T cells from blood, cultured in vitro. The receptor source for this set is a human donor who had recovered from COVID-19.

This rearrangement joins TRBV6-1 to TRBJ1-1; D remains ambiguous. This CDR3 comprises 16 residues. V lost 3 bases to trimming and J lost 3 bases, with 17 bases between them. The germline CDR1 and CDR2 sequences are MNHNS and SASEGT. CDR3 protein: CASSETHSDGYTEAFF. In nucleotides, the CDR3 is TGTGCCAGCAGTGAGACCCACTCTGACGGGTACACTGAAGCTTTCTTT.

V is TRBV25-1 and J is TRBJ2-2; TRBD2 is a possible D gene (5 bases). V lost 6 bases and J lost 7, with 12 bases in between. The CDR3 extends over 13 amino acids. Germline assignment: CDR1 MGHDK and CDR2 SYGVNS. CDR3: CASRVNGNGELFF. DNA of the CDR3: TGTGCCAGCAGGGTTAACGGGAACGGGGAGCTGTTTTTT.

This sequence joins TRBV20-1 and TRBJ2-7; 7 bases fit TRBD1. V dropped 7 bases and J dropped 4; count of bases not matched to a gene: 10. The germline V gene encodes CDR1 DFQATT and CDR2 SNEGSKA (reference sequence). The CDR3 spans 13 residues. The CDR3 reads CSVRGGRHYEQYF. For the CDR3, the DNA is TGCAGTGTAAGAGGGGGCCGCCATTACGAGCAGTACTTC.